A selection of T cell receptor beta chains follows, all from one sample in a study of cytomegalovirus exposure and HLA in healthy donors. Method: immunoSEQ multiplex PCR; TCRdb's copy keeps in-frame clones and lacks some. Of 250,000 to 350,000 clones listed, approximately 90% are singletons. Source material: PBMCs. Receptors originate from a man aged 35-49 years in good health and CMV-seropositive. CDR3s include the opening cysteine and the closing phenylalanine or tryptophan. The D gene is left open where the match is weak. Clone size is not always given. Where it is, it says once, few, many or a class for expanded clones.

v_call,j_call,d_call,clone_size,cdr3_aa,cdr3_nt
TRBV21-1,TRBJ2-5,-,-,CASSREDRVVETQYF,TGTGCCAGCAGCCGCGAGGACAGGGTTGTAGAGACCCAGTACTTC
TRBV18,TRBJ2-7,-,-,CASSITGLVNEQYF,TGTGCCAGCTCCATAACAGGGTTGGTAAACGAGCAGTACTTC
TRBV4-2,TRBJ2-2,TRBD2,-,CASSLGLAGRSGTGELFF,TGTGCCAGCAGCCTGGGACTAGCGGGAAGGTCTGGCACCGGGGAGCTGTTTTTT
TRBV19,TRBJ1-4,-,-,CASRAGHEKLFF,TGTGCCAGTAGGGCAGGGCACGAAAAACTGTTTTTT
TRBV15,TRBJ2-7,TRBD1,-,CATSRDIGQGYYEQYF,TGTGCCACCAGCAGAGATATCGGACAGGGGTACTACGAGCAGTACTTC
TRBV4-2,TRBJ2-2,-,-,CASSPGRVGINTGELFF,TGTGCCAGCAGCCCGGGCAGGGTAGGCATAAACACCGGGGAGCTGTTTTTT
TRBV5-1,TRBJ2-7,TRBD1,-,CASSSKDGQGAYEQYF,TGCGCCAGCAGCTCAAAGGACGGACAGGGGGCATACGAGCAGTACTTC
TRBV4-1,TRBJ2-5,TRBD2,-,CASSQDVGGPRETQYF,TGCGCCAGCAGCCAAGATGTGGGAGGGCCTCGAGAGACCCAGTACTTC
TRBV5-3,TRBJ2-1,TRBD2,-,CARSLGLAGIIYNEQFF,TGTGCCAGAAGCCTGGGACTAGCGGGAATCATATACAATGAGCAGTTCTTC
TRBV27,TRBJ2-1,-,-,CASSLQRAYNEQFF,TGTGCCAGCAGTTTACAGCGGGCCTACAATGAGCAGTTCTTC
TRBV28,TRBJ2-4,TRBD1,-,CASSLQGAIGAKNIQYF,TGTGCCAGCAGTTTACAGGGGGCTATTGGAGCCAAAAACATTCAGTACTTC
TRBV7-2,TRBJ2-7,-,-,CASSTQGGENYEQYF,TGTGCCAGCAGCACCCAGGGGGGCGAAAACTACGAGCAGTACTTC
TRBV28,TRBJ1-5,-,-,CASSPGLTNQPQHF,TGTGCCAGCAGTCCGGGACTGACTAATCAGCCCCAGCATTTT
TRBV5-8,TRBJ1-5,-,-,CASSLDLRGDNQPQHF,TGTGCCAGCAGCTTGGATTTGCGGGGAGACAATCAGCCCCAGCATTTT
TRBV6-1,TRBJ1-1,TRBD1,-,CASRETGAEAFF,TGTGCCAGCAGGGAAACAGGGGCAGAAGCTTTCTTT
TRBV6-4,TRBJ1-6,-,-,CASRAQEYSPLHF,TGTGCCAGCAGAGCACAGGAGTATTCACCCCTCCACTTT
TRBV4-1,TRBJ1-1,-,-,CASSHADRLNTEAFF,TGCGCCAGCAGCCACGCCGACAGGCTGAACACTGAAGCTTTCTTT
TRBV7-3,TRBJ2-3,TRBD1,-,CASSSPGQGRGARGNTQYF,TGTGCCAGCAGCTCTCCGGGACAGGGTCGGGGAGCTCGCGGAAATACGCAGTATTTT
TRBV4-1,TRBJ2-7,TRBD1,-,CASSPQAGQGFYEQYF,TGCGCCAGCAGCCCTCAAGCAGGACAGGGGTTTTACGAGCAGTACTTC
TRBV5-6,TRBJ1-5,-,-,CASSLYVSNQPQHF,TGTGCCAGCAGCCTATATGTCAGCAATCAGCCCCAGCATTTT
TRBV2,TRBJ2-2,TRBD1,few,CASSGQGAIVGELFF,TGTGCCAGCAGTGGACAGGGGGCGATTGTCGGGGAGCTGTTTTTT
TRBV5-6,TRBJ2-7,TRBD1,-,CASSWDGQGYYEQYF,TGTGCCAGCAGCTGGGATGGACAGGGGTACTACGAGCAGTACTTC
TRBV6-5,TRBJ2-3,-,once,CASRQTGVTDTQYF,TGTGCCAGCAGGCAAACGGGGGTCACAGATACGCAGTATTTT
TRBV6-5,TRBJ2-1,-,-,CASSDLPPEDEQFF,TGTGCCAGCAGTGATTTACCTCCTGAGGATGAGCAGTTCTTC
TRBV28,TRBJ1-1,-,few,CASSLVGGREAFF,TGTGCCAGCAGTTTGGTGGGAGGTCGCGAAGCTTTCTTT
TRBV7-7,TRBJ2-1,TRBD2,-,CASSPGLAGVNSYNEQFF,TGTGCTAGCAGCCCCGGGCTAGCGGGAGTGAACTCCTACAATGAGCAGTTCTTC
TRBV7-9,TRBJ1-2,-,once,CASSLTQGGYGYTF,TGTGCCAGCAGCTTAACCCAGGGTGGATATGGCTACACCTTC
TRBV28,TRBJ1-1,TRBD1,once,CASSKGALGYEDTEAFF,TGTGCCAGCAGCAAGGGGGCTCTCGGGTATGAGGACACTGAAGCTTTCTTT
TRBV2,TRBJ2-5,TRBD1,-,CASRKGQGNQETQYF,TGTGCCAGCAGGAAGGGACAGGGGAATCAAGAGACCCAGTACTTC
TRBV7-9,TRBJ2-1,TRBD2,once,CSSSLGPSGKDEQFF,TGTTCCAGCAGCTTAGGTCCTAGCGGGAAGGATGAGCAGTTCTTC
TRBV16,TRBJ1-5,TRBD1,-,CASSRMGPGQVGNQPQHF,TGTGCCAGCAGCCGAATGGGTCCAGGACAGGTGGGCAATCAGCCCCAGCATTTT
TRBV11-2,TRBJ2-7,-,-,CASRSLLAEQYF,TGTGCCAGCAGATCCCTCCTGGCCGAGCAGTACTTC
TRBV14,TRBJ2-7,-,-,CASSQQRMDEQYF,TGTGCCAGCAGCCAACAGCGGATGGACGAGCAGTACTTC
TRBV2,TRBJ2-5,TRBD2,-,CASSRLASSNAETQYF,TGTGCCAGCAGTCGACTAGCTAGCTCAAATGCAGAGACCCAGTACTTC
TRBV4-1,TRBJ2-1,TRBD1,few,CASSQVVGTGTYNEQFF,TGCGCCAGCAGCCAAGTGGTCGGGACAGGGACCTACAATGAGCAGTTCTTC
TRBV5-1,TRBJ2-1,-,once,CASSFGPTRGGSNEQFF,TGCGCCAGCAGCTTCGGCCCTACTAGAGGAGGGTCCAATGAGCAGTTCTTC
TRBV7-8,TRBJ1-5,TRBD1,-,CASNKDRGRHQPQHF,TGTGCCAGCAACAAAGACAGGGGCCGGCATCAGCCCCAGCATTTT
TRBV29-1,TRBJ1-5,-,-,CSVFLPRAPGNQPQHF,TGCAGCGTTTTTTTGCCCAGGGCGCCGGGCAATCAGCCCCAGCATTTT
TRBV5-1,TRBJ1-1,-,-,CASSERDTLNTEAFF,TGCGCCAGCAGCGAACGGGACACCTTGAACACTGAAGCTTTCTTT
TRBV15,TRBJ2-7,TRBD1,-,CATSSGQGIIGYEQYF,TGTGCCACCAGCAGTGGACAGGGGATAATCGGGTACGAGCAGTACTTC
TRBV6-5,TRBJ1-1,-,-,CASSYSEWDFACF,TGTGCCAGCAGTTACTCAGAATGGGACTTCGCCTGTTTT
TRBV7-2,TRBJ1-5,TRBD1,-,CASSLSGLSGGGNQPQHF,TGTGCCAGCAGCTTAAGTGGCCTTTCAGGGGGAGGCAATCAGCCCCAGCATTTT
TRBV28,TRBJ1-5,-,-,CASSPRQGQGQPQHF,TGTGCCAGCAGCCCTCGTCAGGGCCAGGGTCAGCCCCAGCATTTT
TRBV5-1,TRBJ2-7,TRBD1,-,CASSTGQVSYEQYF,TGCGCCAGCAGCACGGGACAGGTATCCTACGAGCAGTACTTC
TRBV6-5,TRBJ1-1,-,-,CASSYYRRGTEAFF,TGTGCCAGCAGTTATTACCGAAGGGGCACTGAAGCTTTCTTT
TRBV4-2,TRBJ2-7,TRBD2,-,CASSPGTSGSYEQYF,TGTGCCAGCAGCCCCGGGACTAGCGGTTCCTACGAGCAGTACTTC
TRBV19,TRBJ2-5,-,few,CASSIQYQETQYF,TGTGCCAGTAGTATCCAGTACCAAGAGACCCAGTACTTC
TRBV28,TRBJ2-5,-,-,CASSLGLGPQETQYF,TGTGCCAGCAGTTTAGGTCTGGGGCCCCAAGAGACCCAGTACTTC
TRBV11-2,TRBJ2-3,-,-,CASSVFAGTDTQYF,TGTGCCAGCAGCGTATTCGCCGGGACAGATACGCAGTATTTT
TRBV6-4,TRBJ1-2,TRBD1,-,CASSDGVQGGGYTF,TGTGCCAGCAGTGACGGAGTACAGGGGGGCGGCTACACCTTC